This T cell receptor (beta chain) appears in the sequencing data of a study of regulatory T cells in long-lasting Graves disease. This clonotype was observed at least ten times. In germline, CDR1 is LNHDA, CDR2 SQIVND (reference sequence). This CDR3 is 15 amino acids long. V gave up 2 bases and J gave up 5 bases, with 15 bases separating them. Stated time point: persistent/refractory GD, antithyroid drugs over 5 years with positive TRAb. The TCR library used RNA extracted from PBMCs. According to the study, TCR beta libraries were built with iRepertoire HTBI primers and CDR3-region Arm-PCR. TCRdb redid the calling of the multiplex PCR reads with MiXCR, one entry per CDR3 protein. The table has roughly 450,000 distinct CDR3 sequences, roughly 23% seen once.

The chain uses TRBV19 and TRBJ1-1; unclear D gene. This clonotype originated in a female donor with Graves disease. Sequences were derived from peripheral blood mononuclear cells (PBMCs), sampled when the disease was refractory, from a patient treated with antithyroid drugs. The CDR3 nucleotides are TGTGCCAGTAGTATAAATGGCCCCGTGTCAACTGAAGCTTTCTTT. Translating it yields CASSINGPVSTEAFF.